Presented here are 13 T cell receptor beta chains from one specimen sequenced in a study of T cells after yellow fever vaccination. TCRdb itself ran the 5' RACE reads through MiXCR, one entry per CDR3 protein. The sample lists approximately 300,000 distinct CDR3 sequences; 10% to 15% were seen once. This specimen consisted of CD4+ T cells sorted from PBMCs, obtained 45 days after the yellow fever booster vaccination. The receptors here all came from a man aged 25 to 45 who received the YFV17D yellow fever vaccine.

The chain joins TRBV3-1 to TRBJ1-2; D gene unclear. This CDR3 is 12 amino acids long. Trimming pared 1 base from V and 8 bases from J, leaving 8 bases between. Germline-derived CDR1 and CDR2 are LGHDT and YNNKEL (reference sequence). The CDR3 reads CASSQVTLGYTF. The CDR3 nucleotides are TGTGCCAGCAGCCAAGTTACTTTGGGCTACACCTTC.

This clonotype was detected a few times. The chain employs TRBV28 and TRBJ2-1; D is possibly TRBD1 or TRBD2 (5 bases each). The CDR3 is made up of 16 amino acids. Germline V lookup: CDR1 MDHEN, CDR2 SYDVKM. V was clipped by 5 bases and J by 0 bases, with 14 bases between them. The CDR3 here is CASSGARGGSYNEQFF. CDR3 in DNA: TGTGCCAGCAGTGGCGCCCGGGGCGGCTCCTACAATGAGCAGTTCTTC.

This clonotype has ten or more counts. Here the CDR3 DNA reads TGCGCCAGCGCCAGGGCGGGAGACGAGCAGTACTTC. This gives the protein CASARAGDEQYF. This chain uses TRBV5-1 with TRBJ2-7, with 7 nucleotides matching TRBD2. The junction had 6 bases not matched to a gene; V was cut back by 7 bases and J by 5 bases. CDR3 size: 12 residues. Per the germline V gene, CDR1 is SGHRS and CDR2 is YFSETQ.

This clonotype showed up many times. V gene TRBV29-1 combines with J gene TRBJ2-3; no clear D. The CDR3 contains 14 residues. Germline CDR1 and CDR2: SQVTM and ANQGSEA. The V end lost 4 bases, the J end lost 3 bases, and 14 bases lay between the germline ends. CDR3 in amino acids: CSVAPQTSTDTQYF. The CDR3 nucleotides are TGCAGCGTTGCCCCCCAGACCTCTACAGATACGCAGTATTTT.

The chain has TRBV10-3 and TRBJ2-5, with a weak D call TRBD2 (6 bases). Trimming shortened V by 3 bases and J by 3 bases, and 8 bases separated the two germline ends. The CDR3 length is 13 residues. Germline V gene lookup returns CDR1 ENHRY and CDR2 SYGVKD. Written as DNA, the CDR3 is TGTGCCATCAGTGAACGCGGGGAAGAGACCCAGTACTTC. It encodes CAISERGEETQYF.

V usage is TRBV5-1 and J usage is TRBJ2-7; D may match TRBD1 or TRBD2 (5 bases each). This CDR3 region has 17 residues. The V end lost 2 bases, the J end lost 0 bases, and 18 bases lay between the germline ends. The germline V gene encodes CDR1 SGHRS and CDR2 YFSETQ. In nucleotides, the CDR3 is TGCGCCAGCAGCTTACGGCAGGGACGGAGGAGCTCCTACGAGCAGTACTTC. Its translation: CASSLRQGRRSSYEQYF.

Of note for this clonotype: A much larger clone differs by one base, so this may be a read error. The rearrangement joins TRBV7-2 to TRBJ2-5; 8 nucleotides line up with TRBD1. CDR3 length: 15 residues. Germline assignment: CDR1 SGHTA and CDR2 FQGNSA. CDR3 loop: CASSSTGGNVESQYF. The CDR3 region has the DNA TGTGCCAGCAGCTCCACAGGGGGAAACGTAGAGTCCCAGTACTTC.

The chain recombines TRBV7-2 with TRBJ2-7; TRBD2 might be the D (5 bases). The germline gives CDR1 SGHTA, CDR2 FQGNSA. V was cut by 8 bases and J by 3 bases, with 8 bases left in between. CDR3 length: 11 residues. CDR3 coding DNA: TGTGCCAGCGGACTGGTCTACGAGCAGTACTTC. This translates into CASGLVYEQYF.

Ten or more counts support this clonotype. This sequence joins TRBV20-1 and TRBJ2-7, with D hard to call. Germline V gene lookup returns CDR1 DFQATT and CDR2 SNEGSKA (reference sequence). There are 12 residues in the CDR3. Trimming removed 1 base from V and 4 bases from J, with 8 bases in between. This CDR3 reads CSARALRYEQYF. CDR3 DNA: TGCAGTGCTAGAGCACTCAGGTACGAGCAGTACTTC.

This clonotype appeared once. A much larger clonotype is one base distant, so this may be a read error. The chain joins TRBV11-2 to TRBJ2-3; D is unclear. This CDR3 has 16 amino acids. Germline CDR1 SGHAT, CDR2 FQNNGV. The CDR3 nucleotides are TGTGCCAGCAGCGCCGGGCTGGGTGTCCGCACAGATACGCCGTATTTT. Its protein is CASSAGLGVRTDTPYF.

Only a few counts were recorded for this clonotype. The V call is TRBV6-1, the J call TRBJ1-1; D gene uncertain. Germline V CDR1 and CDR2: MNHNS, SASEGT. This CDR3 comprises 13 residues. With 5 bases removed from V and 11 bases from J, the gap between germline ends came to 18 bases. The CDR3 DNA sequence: TGTGCCAGCAGTCAAACCGTCAGATTTTTGGCTTTCTTT. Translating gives CASSQTVRFLAFF.

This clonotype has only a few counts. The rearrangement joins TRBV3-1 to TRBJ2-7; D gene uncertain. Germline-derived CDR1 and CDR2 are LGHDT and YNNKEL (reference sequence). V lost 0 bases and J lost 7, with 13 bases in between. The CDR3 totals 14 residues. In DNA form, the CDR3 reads TGTGCCAGCAGCCAAGATAGAGCTATGGGGGAGCAGTACTTC. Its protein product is CASSQDRAMGEQYF.

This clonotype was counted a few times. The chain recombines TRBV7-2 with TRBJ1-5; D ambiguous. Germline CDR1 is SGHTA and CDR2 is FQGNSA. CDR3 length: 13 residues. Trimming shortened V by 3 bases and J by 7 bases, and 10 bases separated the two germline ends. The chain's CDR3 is CASSLTPGQPQHF. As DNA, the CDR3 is TGTGCCAGCAGCTTGACGCCCGGGCAGCCCCAGCATTTT.